This entry lists 32 T cell receptor beta chains sequenced from one sample in a study of immune evolution from preneoplasia to lung adenocarcinoma. Using immunoSEQ multiplex PCR, the repertoire was profiled, and TCRdb retains in-frame clones only, with some absent. The profile covers around 7,000 clones, with around 77% appearing a single time and 6% to 8% taken by the ten largest. Sequenced input: FFPE lung adenocarcinoma in situ tissue. All receptors come from a person aged 60 to 85 with lung adenocarcinoma.

The rearrangement uses TRBV19 and TRBJ1-4; 9 nucleotides align to TRBD1. CDR1 is LNHDA and CDR2 is SQIVND in the germline V gene (reference sequence). V lost 5 bases to trimming and J lost 8 bases; unmatched junction nucleotides: 6. The CDR3 extends over 14 amino acids. CDR3 DNA sequence: TGTGCCAGTAGTTTGGGACAGGGTCCGGAAAAACTGTTTTTT. It is translated as CASSLGQGPEKLFF.

This clone was recorded once. This chain joins TRBV30 and TRBJ1-5, with D perhaps TRBD1 (6 bases). The CDR3 covers 14 residues. The V end was cut by 3 bases, the J end by 2 bases, with 11 bases between. Germline V gene lookup returns CDR1 GTSNPN and CDR2 SVGIG (reference sequence). The CDR3 region has the DNA TGTGCCTGGAGAGGAGGGGGTGGCAATCAGCCCCAGCATTTT. Encoded protein: CAWRGGGGNQPQHF.

The chain couples TRBV15 to TRBJ2-5; D unclear. The length of the CDR3 is 16 residues. CDR1 and CDR2 from the germline V gene are LNHNV and YYDKDF (reference sequence). Trimming removed 0 bases at V and 0 bases at J, with 11 bases between. CDR3 in DNA: TGTGCCACCAGCAGAGATGGACCGACGTACCAAGAGACCCAGTACTTC. This translates into CATSRDGPTYQETQYF.

The V gene is TRBV6-5, the J gene TRBJ1-4; D might be TRBD1 (6 bases). The CDR3 runs to 15 residues. Looked up from germline, CDR1 is MNHEY and CDR2 is SVGAGI. V was clipped by 2 bases and J by 7 bases, with 14 bases between them. The CDR3, as DNA: TGTGCCAGCAGTTACGTTGGAGGGGGTGGTGAAAAACTGTTTTTT. It codes for CASSYVGGGGEKLFF.

CDR3 region: CASSSRGANTGELFF. In DNA, the CDR3 is TGTGCCAGCAGTTCTAGAGGGGCAAACACCGGGGAGCTGTTTTTT. The chain combines TRBV28 with TRBJ2-2; D may be TRBD1 or TRBD2 (5 bases each). The CDR3 runs to 15 residues. V gave up 4 bases and J gave up 2 bases, with 11 bases separating them. Looked up from germline, CDR1 is MDHEN and CDR2 is SYDVKM.

J is TRBJ2-3 and V is TRBV7-2, with D perhaps matching TRBD1 or TRBD2 (5 bases each). The CDR3 has 15 residues. V was cut by 0 bases and J by 5 bases, with 12 bases left in between. Germline loops: CDR1 SGHTA, CDR2 FQGNSA. In DNA, the CDR3 is TGTGCCAGCAGCTTAGCGGGGGTAGTGGGAGATACGCAGTATTTT. Protein: CASSLAGVVGDTQYF. The full variable domain, rest sourced from reference TRBV7-2 and TRBJ2-3, is GAGVSQSPSNKVTEKGKDVELRCDPISGHTALYWYRQSLGQGLEFLIYFQGNSAPDKSGLPSDRFSAERTGGSVSTLTIQRTQQEDSAVYLCASSLAGVVGDTQYFGPGTRLTVL.

V and J are TRBV11-2 and TRBJ1-2; maybe TRBD1 (6 bases). Germline CDR1 SGHAT, CDR2 FQNNGV. V lost 5 bases, J lost 1 base, and 20 bases lay in between. The CDR3 runs 17 residues. CDR3 nucleotide sequence: TGTGCCAGCAGCCAACGTCCTCGGACGGACAGTAACTATGGCTACACCTTC. It specifies CASSQRPRTDSNYGYTF.

This clone was recorded once. This sequence joins TRBV28 and TRBJ2-3; 7 nucleotides match TRBD1. The germline CDR1 and CDR2 sequences are MDHEN and SYDVKM. V trimming: 3 bases; J trimming: 3 bases; junction bases outside the gene matches: 3. The CDR3 has 14 residues. In DNA, the CDR3 is TGTGCCAGCAGTTTCTTACAGGGGACAGATACGCAGTATTTT. Its protein is CASSFLQGTDTQYF.

The chain combines TRBV4-3 with TRBJ1-1; D unresolved. The V end lost 0 bases, the J end lost 1 base, and 9 bases lay between the germline ends. CDR3 length equals 15 residues. The V gene's germline CDR1 is LGHNA and CDR2 YSLEER. CDR3 amino acids: CASSQDVMGNTEAFF. As DNA, the CDR3 is TGCGCCAGCAGCCAAGACGTGATGGGGAACACTGAAGCTTTCTTT.

The chain combines TRBV5-1 with TRBJ2-3; TRBD2 matches at 7 bases. This CDR3 has 16 amino acids. Unmatched junction bases numbered 4, after V lost 0 bases and J lost 0 bases. In germline, CDR1 is SGHRS, CDR2 YFSETQ. In DNA form, the CDR3 reads TGCGCCAGCAGCTTGGTGGCGGGGGATAGCACAGATACGCAGTATTTT. This translates into CASSLVAGDSTDTQYF. Full variable domain (missing parts from reference TRBV5-1 and TRBJ2-3): KAGVTQTPRYLIKTRGQQVTLSCSPISGHRSVSWYQQTPGQGLQFLFEYFSETQRNKGNFPGRFSGRQFSNSRSEMNVSTLELGDSALYLCASSLVAGDSTDTQYFGPGTRLTVL.

This chain joins TRBV6-5 and TRBJ1-1; D gene ambiguous. The CDR3 consists of 13 residues. The germline V gene has CDR1 MNHEY and CDR2 SVGAGI. The V end was cut by 2 bases, the J end by 5 bases, with 9 bases between. CDR3 bases: TGTGCCAGCAGTTACCTGGGCAGGACTGAAGCTTTCTTT. Encoded protein: CASSYLGRTEAFF.

This chain uses TRBV2 with TRBJ1-2; D call uncertain. Germline-derived CDR1 and CDR2 are SNHLY and FYNNEI. Between the trimmed V and J ends, which lost 0 bases and 8 bases, there was a span of 16 bases. There are 15 residues in the CDR3. Here the CDR3 DNA reads TGTGCCAGCAGTGAAGCGCTTCAATCCATATCGGGCTACACCTTC. Protein product: CASSEALQSISGYTF.

This clone occurred once. V and J are TRBV7-9 and TRBJ1-4; tentatively, D is TRBD1 (6 bases). CDR1 is SEHNR, CDR2 FQNEAQ, per germline (reference sequence). Deletions cut 5 bases from V and 5 bases from J, with 12 bases between. This CDR3 comprises 14 residues. The CDR3: CASSLGRGNEKLFF. The CDR3 coding sequence is TGTGCCAGCAGCCTAGGTAGGGGGAATGAAAAACTGTTTTTT.

Comment on this clone: The junction departs from the called germline gene at one end, perhaps through a read error. The rearrangement uses TRBV7-7 and TRBJ2-3; 11 bases agree with TRBD2. The CDR3 totals 14 residues. Per the germline V gene, CDR1 is SSHAT and CDR2 is FNYEAQ (reference sequence). The CDR3 region is CASSPGTSGDTQYF. The DNA of the CDR3 is TGTGCTAGCAGCCCCGGGACTAGCGGAGATACGCAGTATTTT.

The chain is built from TRBV6-4 and TRBJ2-1; TRBD1 aligns across 9 bases. Losses at the gene ends were 4 bases for V and 12 bases for J; bases not matched to a gene: 7. The CDR3 loop spans 13 amino acids. The germline gives CDR1 MRHNA, CDR2 SNTAGT. In DNA form, the CDR3 reads TGTGCCAGCAGTGGGGGACAGGGTTATCGGCAGTTCTTC. This gives the protein CASSGGQGYRQFF.

The chain links TRBV5-5 to TRBJ1-5; unclear D gene. There are 18 residues in the CDR3. The germline V gene encodes CDR1 SGHKS and CDR2 YYEKEE (reference sequence). V was trimmed by 0 bases and J by 1 base, leaving 17 bases between them. The CDR3 here is CASSLVALRGYSNQPQHF. Written as DNA, the CDR3 is TGTGCCAGCAGCTTGGTGGCCTTACGAGGGTACAGCAATCAGCCCCAGCATTTT.

This clone was recorded once. The chain has TRBV30 and TRBJ1-2; 7 bases agree with TRBD1. J gave up 9 bases and V 4 bases, and 20 bases lay outside the gene matches. CDR1 and CDR2 from the germline V gene are GTSNPN and SVGIG (reference sequence). The CDR3 extends over 16 amino acids. The CDR3 protein is CAWTRDSAWGFCRYTF. The CDR3, as DNA: TGTGCCTGGACCCGGGACAGCGCGTGGGGTTTTTGTCGCTACACCTTC.

The gene calls are TRBV9 and TRBJ1-4, with a possible D match to TRBD1 (6 bases). Germline CDR1 SGDLS, CDR2 YYNGEE. CDR3 length: 14 residues. The V end was cut by 4 bases, the J end by 0 bases, with 7 bases between. CDR3 sequence reads: CASSWTATNEKLFF. The CDR3 DNA is TGTGCCAGCAGCTGGACAGCAACTAATGAAAAACTGTTTTTT.

This clone was counted between two and nine times. The DNA for the CDR3 is TGTGCCAGCAGTGAAGCTTCCCCGGGGGTAGGCTACACCTTC. Its protein product is CASSEASPGVGYTF. V usage is TRBV6-1 and J usage is TRBJ1-2, with a weak D call TRBD1 (5 bases). CDR1 is MNHNS, CDR2 SASEGT, per germline. With 0 bases removed from V and 8 bases from J, the gap between germline ends came to 13 bases. The CDR3 sequence is 14 residues long.

V and J are TRBV27 and TRBJ2-7; 12 nucleotides match TRBD2. The germline V gene has CDR1 MNHEY and CDR2 SMNVEV (reference sequence). The CDR3 runs to 16 residues. V was pared by 6 bases and J by 6 bases, with 12 bases of the junction left unmatched. The CDR3 loop reads CASRSSGGAVRAEQYF. The CDR3, as DNA: TGTGCCAGCAGATCTAGCGGGGGGGCCGTGCGGGCCGAGCAGTACTTC.

The CDR3 DNA reads TGTGCCAGCAGCTTTTCCGGGACACACGAGCAGTACTTC. Translating gives CASSFSGTHEQYF. This chain uses TRBV11-2 with TRBJ2-7; D is perhaps TRBD1 (6 bases). The CDR3 contains 13 residues. Deletions cut 3 bases from V and 5 bases from J, with 11 bases between. Germline V gene lookup returns CDR1 SGHAT and CDR2 FQNNGV.

The chain recombines TRBV30 with TRBJ1-3; perhaps TRBD1 as D (5 bases). The CDR3 sequence is 13 residues long. V shed 4 bases and J shed 1 base, with 8 bases lying between them. Germline CDR1 reads GTSNPN; CDR2 reads SVGIG (reference sequence). For the CDR3, the DNA is TGTGCCTGGAACCAGGGATCTGGAAACACCATATATTTT. It yields the protein CAWNQGSGNTIYF.

V gene TRBV6-4 combines with J gene TRBJ1-2, with a tentative D call TRBD1 (6 bases). Deletions cut 4 bases from V and 3 bases from J, with 27 bases between. CDR3 length equals 19 residues. Germline V gives CDR1 MRHNA, CDR2 SNTAGT. The CDR3 DNA follows: TGTGCCAGCAGTGGCTCGACAGGTTTCCCCATCCAGTCCTACTATGGCTACACCTTC. Protein sequence: CASSGSTGFPIQSYYGYTF.

The V gene is TRBV7-9, the J gene TRBJ2-1, with TRBD2 identical over 12 bases. Germline CDR1 reads SEHNR; CDR2 reads FQNEAQ (reference sequence). The CDR3 covers 17 residues. The J segment lost 6 bases and the V segment lost 4 bases, leaving 10 bases of the junction unmatched. The CDR3 DNA sequence: TGTGCCAGCAGCTCGCGACTAGCGGGGGCCTTTGGCAATGAGCAGTTCTTC. Its translation: CASSSRLAGAFGNEQFF.

V gene TRBV28 combines with J gene TRBJ1-2, with 9 bases aligning to TRBD1. The germline V gene encodes CDR1 MDHEN and CDR2 SYDVKM. CDR3 length: 15 amino acids. Trimming took 1 base from V and 8 from J; bases not matched to a gene: 8. CDR3 bases: TGTGCCAGCAGTTTATCTAGCCGACAGGGGGGAGGCTACACCTTC. Translating it yields CASSLSSRQGGGYTF.

The chain has TRBV5-5 and TRBJ2-2, with 12 nucleotides matching TRBD2. CDR3 length: 16 residues. From germline, CDR1 is SGHKS and CDR2 YYEKEE (reference sequence). Germline trimming cut 4 bases from V and 4 bases from J; bases unmatched to any gene: 5. Written as DNA, the CDR3 is TGTGCCAGCAGCCAAGGACTAGCGGGGTCCACCGGGGAGCTGTTTTTT. Translated: CASSQGLAGSTGELFF.

This sequence joins TRBV25-1 and TRBJ2-2; tentatively, D is TRBD1 (6 bases). The germline V gene has CDR1 MGHDK and CDR2 SYGVNS. V was shortened by 3 bases and J by 7 bases, with 9 bases between the two germline ends. This CDR3 is built from 13 residues. CDR3 loop: CASSDQGLGELFF. In DNA form, the CDR3 reads TGTGCCAGCAGTGATCAGGGGCTCGGGGAGCTGTTTTTT.

This clone was recorded once. This chain joins TRBV7-3 and TRBJ2-1; 7 bases fit TRBD1. Germline V gene lookup returns CDR1 SGHTA and CDR2 FQGTGA. The V and J ends lost 5 bases and 4 bases, in that order; junction bases with no gene match: 2. This CDR3 contains 13 residues. Here the CDR3 reads CASSLGQYNEQFF. In DNA, the CDR3 is TGTGCCAGCAGCCTGGGACAGTACAATGAGCAGTTCTTC. The variable domain in full, with the rest retrieved from reference TRBV7-3 and TRBJ2-1, is GAGVSQTPSNKVTEKGKYVELRCDPISGHTALYWYRQSLGQGPEFLIYFQGTGAADDSGLPNDRFFAVRPEGSVSTLKIQRTERGDSAVYLCASSLGQYNEQFFGPGTRLTVL.

The V and J genes are TRBV6-5 and TRBJ2-1; D is undetermined. With 6 bases removed from V and 10 bases from J, the gap between germline ends came to 10 bases. From germline, CDR1 is MNHEY and CDR2 SVGAGI. The CDR3 contains 11 residues. CDR3 DNA sequence: TGTGCCAGCAGCTCACTGGCCGAGCAGTTCTTC. Amino acids: CASSSLAEQFF.

The rearrangement joins TRBV27 to TRBJ1-5; D not resolved. This CDR3 has 13 residues. Germline V lookup: CDR1 MNHEY, CDR2 SMNVEV (reference sequence). V was pared by 5 bases and J by 5 bases, with 10 bases between. CDR3 DNA: TGTGCCAGCAGTATAGGATCTCATCAGCCCCAGCATTTT. Encoded protein: CASSIGSHQPQHF.

The V gene is TRBV6-1, the J gene TRBJ2-5; D is unclear. Germline values: CDR1 MNHNS, CDR2 SASEGT. CDR3 length equals 15 residues. Trimming removed 1 base at V and 3 bases at J, with 12 bases between. The CDR3 here is CASSEELVGKETQYF. The CDR3 coding sequence is TGTGCCAGCAGTGAAGAATTAGTAGGGAAAGAGACCCAGTACTTC.

This clone has only a few counts. The chain employs TRBV11-3 and TRBJ2-1, with 11 bases identical to TRBD2. Per germline, CDR1 SGHNT and CDR2 YENEEA. The CDR3 has 15 amino acids. V gave up 5 bases and J gave up 5 bases; unmatched junction bases: 5. Written as DNA, the CDR3 is TGTGCCAGCAGCACACTAGCGGGGGTAAACAATGAGCAGTTCTTC. Translated: CASSTLAGVNNEQFF.